These 23 T cell receptor beta chains originate from one sample sequenced in a study of cytomegalovirus exposure and HLA in healthy donors. The PCR contained 60 Vbeta and 13 Jbeta primers. Generated by immunoSEQ multiplex PCR, the TCRdb table keeps only in-frame clones and is missing some. In the table there are some 140,000 clones, approximately 80% of which are singletons. The material sequenced was PBMCs. These receptors were collected from a middle-aged man in good health and CMV-seronegative.

J is TRBJ2-7 and V is TRBV30; a possible D gene is TRBD2 (5 bases). The CDR3 is 14 amino acids. The germline V gene has CDR1 GTSNPN and CDR2 SVGIG (reference sequence). The V gene lost 0 bases and the J gene lost 4 bases, with 13 bases spanning the gap. CDR3 sequence reads: CAWSVGFGDYEQYF. The CDR3 DNA reads as TGTGCCTGGAGTGTCGGATTCGGGGATTACGAGCAGTACTTC.

This chain links TRBV21-1 with TRBJ1-5. TRBV21-1 is shown as a pseudogene. The CDR3 has 15 amino acids. Here the CDR3 DNA reads TGTGCCAGCAGCAAAGTTTGCGGAAGCAATCAGCCCCAGCATTTT. It encodes CASSKVCGSNQPQHF.

This rearrangement joins TRBV7-3 to TRBJ1-1; D is possibly TRBD1 (5 bases). The length of the CDR3 is 13 residues. The germline V and J ends were trimmed by 8 bases and 3 bases, with 13 bases remaining between them. Germline CDR1 reads SGHTA; CDR2 reads FQGTGA. The CDR3 region has the DNA TGTGCCAGCGGGGATCGGGGGGACACTGAAGCTTTCTTT. This codes for CASGDRGDTEAFF.

CDR3 loop: CASSSFGTATEAEAFF. Here the CDR3 DNA reads TGTGCCAGTAGCAGCTTTGGAACCGCGACAGAAGCTGAAGCTTTCTTT. The V and J genes are TRBV19 and TRBJ1-1; perhaps TRBD1 as D (5 bases). Germline-derived CDR1 and CDR2 are LNHDA and SQIVND (reference sequence). V shed 6 bases and J shed 6 bases, with 23 bases lying between them. The CDR3 is 16 residues long.

This clone was recorded once. This chain joins TRBV18 and TRBJ2-3; 9 bases are shared with TRBD1. J gave up 3 bases and V 3 bases, and 4 bases lay outside the gene matches. This CDR3 region has 15 residues. CDR1 is KGHSH and CDR2 is LQKENI in the germline V gene. The CDR3 loop reads CASSPGQGLTDTQYF. The CDR3 nucleotides read TGTGCCAGCTCACCTGGACAGGGGCTAACAGATACGCAGTATTTT.

This clone was counted a single time. The rearrangement links TRBV11-2 to TRBJ2-7, with TRBD1 matching 8 bases. V was pared by 2 bases and J by 5 bases, with 8 bases of the junction left unmatched. Germline values: CDR1 SGHAT, CDR2 FQNNGV. This CDR3 comprises 15 residues. CDR3: CASSLNSRGLDEQYF. CDR3 nucleotide sequence: TGTGCCAGCAGCTTAAACTCCAGGGGGCTAGACGAGCAGTACTTC.

The DNA for the CDR3 is TGTGCCAGCAGCGTAGATACTAGCGGCAGCACAGATACGCAGTATTTT. This codes for CASSVDTSGSTDTQYF. J is TRBJ2-3 and V is TRBV9, with TRBD2 matching over 8 bases. The junction had 3 bases not matched to a gene; V was cut back by 0 bases and J by 0 bases. From germline, CDR1 is SGDLS and CDR2 YYNGEE. The CDR3 sequence is 16 residues long.

This rearrangement joins TRBV4-1 to TRBJ2-1, with D unclear. The CDR3 runs to 12 residues. V lost 4 bases to trimming and J lost 12 bases, with 13 bases between them. Germline V gene sequence: CDR1 MGHRA, CDR2 YSYEKL. The CDR3 region has the DNA TGCGCCAGCAGCCCTACCCTTTCGAGGCAGTTCTTC. Residues: CASSPTLSRQFF.

The chain combines TRBV6-5 with TRBJ2-7, with 9 bases identical to TRBD1. The length of the CDR3 is 14 residues. The trim removed 6 bases at V and 5 bases at J, leaving 8 bases unmatched. Per the germline V gene, CDR1 is MNHEY and CDR2 is SVGAGI. The CDR3 region is CASRGGQGVDEQYF. The CDR3 DNA is TGTGCCAGCAGGGGGGGACAGGGTGTCGACGAGCAGTACTTC.

Points on this clone: The same CDR3 can be traced to other DNA sequences in this sample. The rearrangement links TRBV5-1 to TRBJ2-3; D gene ambiguous. The CDR3 has 14 amino acids. Germline V gene sequence: CDR1 SGHRS, CDR2 YFSETQ. V was trimmed by 0 bases and J by 0 bases, leaving 5 bases between them. CDR3 nucleotide sequence: TGCGCCAGCAGCTTGGGCGGTAGCACAGATACGCAGTATTTT. It yields the protein CASSLGGSTDTQYF.

This clone was counted once. This rearrangement joins TRBV9 to TRBJ2-3; a weak D match, TRBD2 (6 bases). The CDR3 extends over 16 amino acids. Trimming pared 0 bases from V and 1 base from J, leaving 12 bases between. Germline V gives CDR1 SGDLS, CDR2 YYNGEE. CDR3 in DNA: TGTGCCAGCAGCGTAGTTCAAGGAGGGGGCACAGATACGCAGTATTTT. This encodes CASSVVQGGGTDTQYF.

This chain uses TRBV18 with TRBJ2-1, with D possibly being TRBD1 (5 bases). This CDR3 comprises 15 residues. Deletions cut 8 bases from V and 8 bases from J, with 22 bases between. CDR1 is KGHSH, CDR2 LQKENI, per germline. CDR3 loop: CASRRRGPKFDEQFF. In DNA form, the CDR3 reads TGTGCCAGCCGCCGAAGGGGCCCCAAGTTCGATGAGCAGTTCTTC.

The chain employs TRBV4-1 and TRBJ2-5; 8 nucleotides line up with TRBD1. The CDR3 is 15 residues long. V gave up 3 bases and J gave up 5 bases; unmatched junction bases: 8. From germline, CDR1 is MGHRA and CDR2 YSYEKL. CDR3 loop: CASSHRQGLFETQYF. In nucleotides, the CDR3 is TGCGCCAGCAGCCACCGACAGGGGCTGTTCGAGACCCAGTACTTC.

The chain links TRBV30 to TRBJ2-5, with D possibly being TRBD1 (7 bases). Per the germline V gene, CDR1 is GTSNPN and CDR2 is SVGIG (reference sequence). This CDR3 has 14 amino acids. The germline V and J ends were trimmed by 3 bases and 5 bases, with 16 bases remaining between them. The CDR3 loop reads CAWRTRAGGETQYF. In nucleotides, the CDR3 is TGTGCCTGGAGAACAAGGGCAGGGGGGGAGACCCAGTACTTC.

V and J are TRBV19 and TRBJ2-7; 8 bases line up with TRBD2. The CDR3 contains 14 residues. Germline V gene lookup returns CDR1 LNHDA and CDR2 SQIVND (reference sequence). The V segment lost 4 bases and the J segment 5 bases; nucleotides outside the gene matches: 7. DNA for the CDR3: TGTGCCAGTAGTAACGCGGGGGGCCCCCACGAGCAGTACTTC. As protein: CASSNAGGPHEQYF.

This chain uses TRBV12-5 with TRBJ2-7, with 10 bases that match TRBD1. This CDR3 spans 17 amino acids. Germline assignment: CDR1 LGHNT and CDR2 FRNRAP. Losses at the gene ends were 0 bases for V and 2 bases for J; bases not matched to a gene: 7. As DNA, the CDR3 is TGTGCTAGTGGTTTGGTAGTAGGGACAGGGGTTGCCTACGAGCAGTACTTC. Translating gives CASGLVVGTGVAYEQYF.

This sequence joins TRBV11-2 and TRBJ2-7; TRBD1 is a possible D gene (5 bases). Trimming cost V 6 bases and J 6 bases, with 18 bases left between them. Per germline, CDR1 SGHAT and CDR2 FQNNGV. This CDR3 contains 14 residues. This chain's CDR3 is CASSPGFQGSEQYF. The CDR3, as DNA: TGTGCCAGCAGTCCCGGGTTTCAGGGTTCCGAGCAGTACTTC.

The sample holds one count of this clone. This chain joins TRBV18 and TRBJ2-1, with TRBD1 matching over 9 bases. Germline CDR1 reads KGHSH; CDR2 reads LQKENI. This CDR3 contains 16 residues. The J segment lost 6 bases and the V segment lost 5 bases, leaving 11 bases of the junction unmatched. CDR3: CASSTGQGTIFNEQFF. In DNA form, the CDR3 reads TGTGCCAGCTCAACGGGACAGGGCACAATTTTCAATGAGCAGTTCTTC.

The V gene is TRBV6-1, the J gene TRBJ2-7; 7 positions match TRBD1. V was pared by 5 bases and J by 3 bases, with 4 bases of the junction left unmatched. This CDR3 region has 13 residues. Germline CDR1 reads MNHNS; CDR2 reads SASEGT. The CDR3 sequence is CASSRTGHYEQYF. The CDR3 DNA is TGTGCCAGCAGTAGGACAGGCCACTACGAGCAGTACTTC.

V and J are TRBV5-6 and TRBJ2-1; TRBD2 matches 7 bases. Trimming removed 3 bases from V and 5 bases from J; junction bases left unmatched: 5. Germline lookup yields CDR1 SGHDT and CDR2 YYEEEE. The length of the CDR3 is 14 residues. CDR3 nucleotide sequence: TGTGCCAGCAGCTCTAGCGGTTTAAACAATGAGCAGTTCTTC. It codes for CASSSSGLNNEQFF.

This clone is a singleton in its sample. The chain is built from TRBV27 and TRBJ1-1; tentatively, D is TRBD1 (5 bases). Germline V gene sequence: CDR1 MNHEY, CDR2 SMNVEV (reference sequence). The length of the CDR3 is 13 residues. Between the trimmed V and J ends, which lost 4 bases and 3 bases, there was a span of 9 bases. The DNA for the CDR3 is TGTGCCAGCAGTTATGGGGCCGACACTGAAGCTTTCTTT. This codes for CASSYGADTEAFF.

The J gene is TRBJ1-5, the V gene TRBV10-3, with 7 nucleotides matching TRBD1. There are 15 residues in the CDR3. Per the germline V gene, CDR1 is ENHRY and CDR2 is SYGVKD. With 2 bases clipped from V and 8 bases from J, the junction kept 9 bases outside the gene matches. This chain's CDR3 is CAISEGGQGEEPQHF. The CDR3 DNA reads TGTGCCATCAGTGAGGGGGGGCAGGGGGAAGAGCCCCAGCATTTT.

The rearrangement uses TRBV12-5 and TRBJ2-1; possibly TRBD2 for D (5 bases). The CDR3 extends over 13 amino acids. The V gene lost 2 bases and the J gene lost 10 bases, with 12 bases spanning the gap. Germline V gene data show CDR1 as LGHNT and CDR2 as FRNRAP. The CDR3 region is CASGLPPPGEQFF. The CDR3 DNA reads as TGTGCTAGTGGTTTGCCCCCCCCGGGGGAGCAGTTCTTC.